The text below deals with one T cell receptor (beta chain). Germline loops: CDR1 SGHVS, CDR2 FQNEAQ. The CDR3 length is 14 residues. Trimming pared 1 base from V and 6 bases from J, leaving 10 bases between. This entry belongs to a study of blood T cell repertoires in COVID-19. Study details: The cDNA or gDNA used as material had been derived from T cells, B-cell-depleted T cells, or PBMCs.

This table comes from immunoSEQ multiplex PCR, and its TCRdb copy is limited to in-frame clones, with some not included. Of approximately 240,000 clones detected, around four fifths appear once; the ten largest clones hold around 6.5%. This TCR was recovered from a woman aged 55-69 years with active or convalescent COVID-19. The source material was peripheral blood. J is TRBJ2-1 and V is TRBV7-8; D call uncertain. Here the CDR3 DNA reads TGTGCCAGCAGCTTAGGTAGATCCGCCAATGAGCAGTTCTTC. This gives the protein CASSLGRSANEQFF.